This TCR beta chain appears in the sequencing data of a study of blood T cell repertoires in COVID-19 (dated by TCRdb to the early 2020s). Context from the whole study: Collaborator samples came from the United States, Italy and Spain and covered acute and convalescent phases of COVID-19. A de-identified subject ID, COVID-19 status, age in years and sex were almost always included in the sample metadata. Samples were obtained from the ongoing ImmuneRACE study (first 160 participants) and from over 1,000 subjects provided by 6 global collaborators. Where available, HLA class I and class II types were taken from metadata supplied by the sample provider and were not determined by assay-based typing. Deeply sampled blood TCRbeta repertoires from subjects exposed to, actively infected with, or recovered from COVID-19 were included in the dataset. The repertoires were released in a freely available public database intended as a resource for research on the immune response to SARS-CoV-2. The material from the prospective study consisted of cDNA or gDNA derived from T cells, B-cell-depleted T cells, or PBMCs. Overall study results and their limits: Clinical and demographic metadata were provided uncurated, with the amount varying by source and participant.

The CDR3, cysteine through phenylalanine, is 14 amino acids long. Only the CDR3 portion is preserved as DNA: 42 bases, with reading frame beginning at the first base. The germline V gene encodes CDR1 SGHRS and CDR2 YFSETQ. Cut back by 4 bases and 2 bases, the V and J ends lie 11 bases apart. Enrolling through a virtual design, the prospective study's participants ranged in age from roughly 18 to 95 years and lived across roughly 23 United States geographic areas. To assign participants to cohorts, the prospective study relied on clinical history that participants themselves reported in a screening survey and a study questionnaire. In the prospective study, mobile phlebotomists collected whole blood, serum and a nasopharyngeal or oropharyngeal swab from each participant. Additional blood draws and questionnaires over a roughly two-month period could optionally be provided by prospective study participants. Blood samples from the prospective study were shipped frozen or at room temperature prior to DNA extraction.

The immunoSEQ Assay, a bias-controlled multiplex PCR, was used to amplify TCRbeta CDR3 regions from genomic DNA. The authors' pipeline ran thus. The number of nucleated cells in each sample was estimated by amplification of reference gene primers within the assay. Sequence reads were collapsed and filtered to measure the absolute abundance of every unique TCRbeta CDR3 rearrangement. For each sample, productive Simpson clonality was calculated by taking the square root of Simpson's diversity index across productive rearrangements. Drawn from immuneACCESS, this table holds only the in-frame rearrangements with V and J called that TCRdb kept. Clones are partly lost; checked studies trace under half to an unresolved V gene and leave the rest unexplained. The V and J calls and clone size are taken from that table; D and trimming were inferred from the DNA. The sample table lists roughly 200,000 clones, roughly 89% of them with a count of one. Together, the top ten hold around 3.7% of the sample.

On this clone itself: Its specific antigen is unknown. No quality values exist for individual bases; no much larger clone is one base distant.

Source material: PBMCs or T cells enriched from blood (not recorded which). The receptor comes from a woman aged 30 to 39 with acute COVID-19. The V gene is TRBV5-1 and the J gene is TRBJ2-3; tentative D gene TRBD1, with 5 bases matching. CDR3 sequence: CASSPDRNTDTQYF. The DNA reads TGCGCCAGCAGCCCTGACAGAAACACAGATACGCAGTATTTT. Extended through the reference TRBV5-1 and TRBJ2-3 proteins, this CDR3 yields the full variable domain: KAGVTQTPRYLIKTRGQQVTLSCSPISGHRSVSWYQQTPGQGLQFLFEYFSETQRNKGNFPGRFSGRQFSNSRSEMNVSTLELGDSALYLCASSPDRNTDTQYFGPGTRLTVL.